The 15 T cell receptor beta chains listed next were all sequenced from one sample in a study of cytomegalovirus exposure and HLA in healthy donors. 13 Jbeta primers and 60 Vbeta primers were used for the PCR. The protocol was immunoSEQ multiplex PCR, while the TCRdb copy is restricted to in-frame clones and leaves out a portion. The profile shows more than 110,000 clones, 60% to 85% of them singletons. Sequencing input: PBMCs. These receptors came from a man younger than 40 in good health and CMV-seronegative.

The gene calls are TRBV10-1 and TRBJ1-6; D call uncertain. Trimming took off 10 bases at V and 9 bases at J, with 10 bases between the two ends. The germline V gene encodes CDR1 WNHNN and CDR2 SYGVQD (reference sequence). This CDR3 region has 11 residues. CDR3 bases: TGCGCCATCACTCTTCCTTCACCCCTCCACTTT. The encoded protein is CAITLPSPLHF.

J is TRBJ1-1 and V is TRBV19; no reliable D call. The CDR3 length is 15 residues. V was pared by 7 bases and J by 4 bases, with 19 bases between. Germline assignment: CDR1 LNHDA and CDR2 SQIVND (reference sequence). CDR3: CASIGRGSVGTEAFF. DNA for the CDR3: TGTGCCAGTATTGGGCGGGGTTCCGTGGGCACTGAAGCTTTCTTT.

A few counts support this clone. The rearrangement joins TRBV5-4 to TRBJ2-7; D is possibly TRBD1 (6 bases). CDR3 size: 14 residues. V was trimmed by 5 bases and J by 7 bases, leaving 19 bases between them. CDR1 is SGHNT, CDR2 YYREEE, per germline (reference sequence). DNA for the CDR3: TGTGCCAGCAGGTCCGACAGGCAATCTTTGGAGCAGTACTTC. It encodes CASRSDRQSLEQYF.

V usage is TRBV6-1 and J usage is TRBJ2-3; 8 bases match TRBD2. J was trimmed by 0 bases and V by 3 bases; bases with no gene match: 5. Germline CDR1 MNHNS, CDR2 SASEGT. The CDR3 consists of 16 residues. The CDR3 DNA follows: TGTGCCAGCAGTGAGGGTAGCGGGGCAAGCACAGATACGCAGTATTTT. This gives the protein CASSEGSGASTDTQYF.

This chain links TRBV9 with TRBJ1-2; maybe TRBD1 (6 bases). Trimming pared 1 base from V and 7 bases from J, leaving 20 bases between. Germline values: CDR1 SGDLS, CDR2 YYNGEE. The CDR3 spans 16 residues. The CDR3 protein is CASSVFSSRGGGGYTF. The CDR3 nucleotides are TGTGCCAGCAGCGTATTTAGTAGCAGGGGCGGGGGTGGCTACACCTTC.

This rearrangement joins TRBV5-4 to TRBJ2-5; possibly TRBD2 for D (6 bases). This CDR3 has 16 amino acids. The germline V and J ends were trimmed by 0 bases and 0 bases, with 12 bases remaining between them. The V gene's germline CDR1 is SGHNT and CDR2 YYREEE (reference sequence). CDR3 nucleotide sequence: TGTGCCAGCAGCTTGGGACAGCGGGCGTACCAAGAGACCCAGTACTTC. Its protein product is CASSLGQRAYQETQYF. The full variable domain, with the rest looked up from reference TRBV5-4 and TRBJ2-5, is ETGVTQSPTHLIKTRGQQVTLRCSSQSGHNTVSWYQQALGQGPQFIFQYYREEENGRGNFPPRFSGLQFPNYSSELNVNALELDDSALYLCASSLGQRAYQETQYFGPGTRLLVL.

This clone showed up just once. The CDR3 spells CASSPAGTTNYGYTF. The CDR3 nucleotides read TGTGCCAGCAGCCCGGCAGGGACAACCAATTATGGCTACACCTTC. This chain uses TRBV28 with TRBJ1-2, with a possible D match to TRBD1 (6 bases). This CDR3 has 15 amino acids. Germline V gene lookup returns CDR1 MDHEN and CDR2 SYDVKM. V was pared by 6 bases and J by 5 bases, with 19 bases between.

The chain recombines TRBV28 with TRBJ1-5; 9 bases align to TRBD1. Trimming cost V 6 bases and J 5 bases; bases outside gene matches: 8. Germline V gene sequence: CDR1 MDHEN, CDR2 SYDVKM. The CDR3 has 15 amino acids. The CDR3 DNA is TGTGCCAGCAGCCGCCTAGGACAGGGGCATCAGCCCCAGCATTTT. This sequence encodes CASSRLGQGHQPQHF.

The chain is built from TRBV25-1 and TRBJ1-2, with D perhaps TRBD1 (6 bases). V was pared by 1 base and J by 8 bases, with 14 bases between. The CDR3 sequence is 14 residues long. Looked up from germline, CDR1 is MGHDK and CDR2 is SYGVNS. CDR3 DNA: TGTGCCAGCAGTGAATTAGTGGGGGCTGGAGGCTACACCTTC. It is translated as CASSELVGAGGYTF.

In its sample, this clone was seen a few times. This rearrangement joins TRBV30 to TRBJ2-5, with 8 bases identical to TRBD1. Losses at the gene ends were 1 base for V and 1 base for J; bases not matched to a gene: 11. The CDR3 sequence is 17 residues long. CDR1 and CDR2 from the germline V gene are GTSNPN and SVGIG (reference sequence). The CDR3 DNA reads TGTGCCTGGAGTGGTGGGTTAACAGGGGGGTTCCAAGAGACCCAGTACTTC. Residues: CAWSGGLTGGFQETQYF. Complete variable domain (other parts from reference TRBV30 and TRBJ2-5): SQTIHQWPATLVQPVGSPLSLECTVEGTSNPNLYWYRQAAGRGLQLLFYSVGIGQISSEVPQNLSASRPQDRQFILSSKKLLLSDSGFYLCAWSGGLTGGFQETQYFGPGTRLLVL.

The chain couples TRBV11-2 to TRBJ2-7; D perhaps matches TRBD1 (6 bases). Germline V gene lookup returns CDR1 SGHAT and CDR2 FQNNGV. V gave up 1 base and J gave up 3 bases, with 13 bases separating them. The CDR3 consists of 15 residues. DNA of the CDR3: TGTGCCAGCAGCTTAGTCGTCAGGGGTGGCTACGAGCAGTACTTC. Translation: CASSLVVRGGYEQYF.

There are a few counts of this clone. J is TRBJ2-1 and V is TRBV10-3, with 7 bases fitting TRBD1. The germline gives CDR1 ENHRY, CDR2 SYGVKD. The trim removed 10 bases at V and 6 bases at J, leaving 9 bases unmatched. The CDR3 is made up of 13 amino acids. The CDR3 here is CATSRDRPNEQFF. CDR3 coding DNA: TGTGCCACCTCACGGGACAGACCCAATGAGCAGTTCTTC.

This clone was observed once. The germline gene is not matched at one end of the junction; a read error may be the cause. The CDR3 is CASSPGLSPTDTQYF. CDR3 sequence (DNA): TGTGCTAGCAGCCCTGGACTAAGCCCCACAGATACGCAGTATTTT. The V gene is TRBV7-7, the J gene TRBJ2-3; perhaps TRBD2 as D (6 bases). Germline CDR1 SSHAT, CDR2 FNYEAQ (reference sequence). The CDR3 contains 15 residues.

This clone was picked up a small number of times. The chain combines TRBV7-9 with TRBJ2-1; 7 nucleotides align to TRBD2. V lost 5 bases, J lost 8 bases, and 12 bases stayed unmatched. The germline gives CDR1 SEHNR, CDR2 FQNEAQ (reference sequence). This CDR3 region has 15 residues. CDR3 sequence reads: CASSITWQAGDEQFF. In nucleotides, the CDR3 is TGTGCCAGCAGCATAACGTGGCAGGCGGGGGATGAGCAGTTCTTC.

J is TRBJ2-3 and V is TRBV2; 9 bases match TRBD2. Germline loops: CDR1 SNHLY, CDR2 FYNNEI. V was pared by 2 bases and J by 6 bases, with 6 bases of the junction left unmatched. The CDR3 covers 15 residues. The CDR3 nucleotides are TGTGCCAGCAGTGAATGGGGACTAGCTGGTGATACGCAGTATTTT. The encoded protein is CASSEWGLAGDTQYF.